The text below deals with one TCR beta chain. Trimming removed 5 bases from V and 4 bases from J; junction bases left unmatched: 2. Germline-derived CDR1 and CDR2 are SGHNT and YENEEA. The CDR3 sequence is 13 residues long. The data were taken from a study of T cell changes during pregnancy in multiple sclerosis. Repertoires were generated with immunoSEQ multiplex PCR, while TCRdb's copy carries only in-frame clones and drops some. The table has more than 35,000 clones, about 90% seen once; the top ten hold 0.35% to 0.55%. The chain is built from TRBV11-3 and TRBJ2-3, with TRBD2 matching over 8 bases. The TCR comes from a female donor in good health, enrolled as a control in a pregnancy study. Sequencing used CD4+ T cells from peripheral blood mononuclear cells, obtained in the third trimester of pregnancy. This CDR3 is CASSRAGADTQYF. The CDR3, as DNA: TGTGCCAGCAGCCGAGCGGGGGCAGATACGCAGTATTTT.